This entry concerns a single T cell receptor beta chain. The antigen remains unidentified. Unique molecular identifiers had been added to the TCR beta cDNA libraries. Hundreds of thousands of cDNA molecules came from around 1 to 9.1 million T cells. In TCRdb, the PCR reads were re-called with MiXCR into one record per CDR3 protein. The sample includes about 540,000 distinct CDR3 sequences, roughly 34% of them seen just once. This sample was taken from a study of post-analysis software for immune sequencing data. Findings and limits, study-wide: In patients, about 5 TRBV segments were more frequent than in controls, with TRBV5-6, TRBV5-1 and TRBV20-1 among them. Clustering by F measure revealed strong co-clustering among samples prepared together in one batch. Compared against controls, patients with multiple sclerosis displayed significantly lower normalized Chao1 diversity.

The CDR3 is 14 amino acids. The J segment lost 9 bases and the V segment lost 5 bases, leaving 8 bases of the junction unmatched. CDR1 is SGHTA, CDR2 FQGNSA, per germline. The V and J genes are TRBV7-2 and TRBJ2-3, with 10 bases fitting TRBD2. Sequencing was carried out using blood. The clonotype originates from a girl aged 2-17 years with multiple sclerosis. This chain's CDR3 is CASSPFGLAETQYF. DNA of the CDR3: TGTGCCAGCAGCCCCTTCGGACTAGCGGAAACGCAGTATTTT.